This T cell receptor beta chain was obtained from a study of CD8 T cells in ankylosing spondylitis. Notes on the study in general: Earlier authors reported some of these motif variants in reactive arthritis synovial fluid and blood. Seemingly distinctive of ankylosing spondylitis blood was a TCR beta motif formed by eight highly homologous variants.

The V segment lost 0 bases and the J segment 7 bases; nucleotides outside the gene matches: 7. Germline V gene data show CDR1 as SGHDT and CDR2 as YYEEEE. The length of the CDR3 is 16 residues. TCRdb reprocessed the 5' RACE reads with MiXCR, giving one entry per CDR3 protein. Altogether approximately 400,000 distinct CDR3 sequences are present, approximately 17% being singletons, with the ten largest covering just over 1%. Details on this clonotype: The antigen remains unidentified.

Sample: blood, either unsorted or a sorted T cell fraction (not recorded which). This sequence joins TRBV5-6 and TRBJ2-1; 10 nucleotides align to TRBD2. This receptor was identified in a male donor with ankylosing spondylitis. Here the CDR3 reads CASSLVLAGGWNEQFF. The CDR3 DNA sequence: TGTGCCAGCAGCTTGGTATTAGCGGGGGGTTGGAATGAGCAGTTCTTC.